The clone carrying this TCR beta chain appeared a single time. The sample comes from a study of blood T cell repertoires in COVID-19. Assay: immunoSEQ multiplex PCR; the TCRdb copy retains only in-frame clones and omits some. The sample shows about 480,000 clones, approximately 90% of them seen only once. Material: peripheral blood. The receptor was isolated from a woman aged 30 to 39 with acute or convalescent COVID-19.

In DNA, the CDR3 is TGTGCCAGCAGTGACATGGGCCCTTATAATTCACCCCTCCACTTT. Protein: CASSDMGPYNSPLHF. The chain has TRBV6-1 and TRBJ1-6, with no clear D. V lost 3 bases and J 4 bases, leaving 10 bases between the germline ends. The CDR3 length is 15 residues. Germline V CDR1 and CDR2: MNHNS, SASEGT.